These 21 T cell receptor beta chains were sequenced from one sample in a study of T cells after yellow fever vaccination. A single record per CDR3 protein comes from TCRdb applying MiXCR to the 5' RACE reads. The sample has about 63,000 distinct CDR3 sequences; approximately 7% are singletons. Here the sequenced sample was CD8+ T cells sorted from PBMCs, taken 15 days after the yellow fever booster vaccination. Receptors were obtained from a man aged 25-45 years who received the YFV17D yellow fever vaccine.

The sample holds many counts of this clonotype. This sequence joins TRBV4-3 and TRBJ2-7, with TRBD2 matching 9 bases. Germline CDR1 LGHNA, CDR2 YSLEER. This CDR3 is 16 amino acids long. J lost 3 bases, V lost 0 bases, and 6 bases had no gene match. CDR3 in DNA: TGCGCCAGCAGCCAAGATTACCTAGCGGGAAACTACGAGCAGTACTTC. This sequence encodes CASSQDYLAGNYEQYF.

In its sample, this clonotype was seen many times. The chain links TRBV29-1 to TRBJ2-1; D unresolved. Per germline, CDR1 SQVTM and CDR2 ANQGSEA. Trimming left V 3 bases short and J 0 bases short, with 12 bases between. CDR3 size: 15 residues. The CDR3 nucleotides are TGCAGCGTTGATGGCGCCTCGAGCTCCTACAATGAGCAGTTCTTC. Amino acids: CSVDGASSSYNEQFF.

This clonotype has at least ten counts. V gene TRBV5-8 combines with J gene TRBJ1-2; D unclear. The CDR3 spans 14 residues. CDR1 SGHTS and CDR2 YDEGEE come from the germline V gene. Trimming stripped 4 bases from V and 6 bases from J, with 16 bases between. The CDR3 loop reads CASSPRAGWDGYTF. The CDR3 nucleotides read TGTGCCAGCAGCCCCAGAGCGGGGTGGGATGGCTACACCTTC.

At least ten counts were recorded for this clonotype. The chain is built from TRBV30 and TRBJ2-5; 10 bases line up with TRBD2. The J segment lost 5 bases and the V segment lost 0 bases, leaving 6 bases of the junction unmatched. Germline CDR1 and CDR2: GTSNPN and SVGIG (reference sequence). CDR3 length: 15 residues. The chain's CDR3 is CAWSVGTSDVETQYF. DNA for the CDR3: TGTGCCTGGAGTGTAGGGACTAGCGACGTCGAGACCCAGTACTTC.

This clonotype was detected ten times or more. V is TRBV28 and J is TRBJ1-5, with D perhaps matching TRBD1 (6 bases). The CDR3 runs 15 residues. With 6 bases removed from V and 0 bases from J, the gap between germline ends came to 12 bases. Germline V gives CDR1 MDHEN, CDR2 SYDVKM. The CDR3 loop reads CASRIRGDSNQPQHF. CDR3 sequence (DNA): TGTGCCAGCAGGATTAGGGGGGATAGCAATCAGCCCCAGCATTTT.

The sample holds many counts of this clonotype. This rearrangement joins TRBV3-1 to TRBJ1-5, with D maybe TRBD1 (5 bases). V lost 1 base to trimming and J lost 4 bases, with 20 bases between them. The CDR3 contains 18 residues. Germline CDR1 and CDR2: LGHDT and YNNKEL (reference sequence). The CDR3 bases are TGTGCCAGCAGCCAAGGTTCGAAAGGGGAGTTAGGAAATCAGCCCCAGCATTTT. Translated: CASSQGSKGELGNQPQHF.

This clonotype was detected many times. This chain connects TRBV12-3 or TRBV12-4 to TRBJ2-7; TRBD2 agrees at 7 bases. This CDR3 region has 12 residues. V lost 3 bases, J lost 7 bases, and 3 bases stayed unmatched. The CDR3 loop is CASSFGGVEQYF. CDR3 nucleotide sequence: TGTGCCAGCAGTTTTGGGGGGGTTGAGCAGTACTTC.

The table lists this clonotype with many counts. CDR3: CASSQSGGSYEQYF. The CDR3 nucleotides are TGTGCCAGCAGCCAAAGCGGGGGTTCCTACGAGCAGTACTTC. This chain links TRBV3-1 with TRBJ2-7, with 8 nucleotides matching TRBD2. Germline V lookup: CDR1 LGHDT, CDR2 YNNKEL (reference sequence). The junction had 1 base not matched to a gene; V was cut back by 2 bases and J by 1 base. This CDR3 is built from 14 residues.

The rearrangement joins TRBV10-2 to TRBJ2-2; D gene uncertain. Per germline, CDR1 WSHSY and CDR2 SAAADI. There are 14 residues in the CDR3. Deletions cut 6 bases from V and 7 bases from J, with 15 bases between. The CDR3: CASSPDLLGGELFF. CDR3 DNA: TGCGCCAGCAGCCCGGACCTGTTAGGCGGGGAGCTGTTTTTT.

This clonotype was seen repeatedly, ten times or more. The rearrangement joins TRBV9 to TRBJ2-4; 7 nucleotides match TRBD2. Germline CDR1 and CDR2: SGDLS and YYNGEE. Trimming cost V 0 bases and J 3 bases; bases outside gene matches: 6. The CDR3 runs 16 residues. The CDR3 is CASSVGLGEGKNIQYF. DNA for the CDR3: TGTGCCAGCAGCGTAGGATTGGGGGAGGGCAAAAACATTCAGTACTTC.

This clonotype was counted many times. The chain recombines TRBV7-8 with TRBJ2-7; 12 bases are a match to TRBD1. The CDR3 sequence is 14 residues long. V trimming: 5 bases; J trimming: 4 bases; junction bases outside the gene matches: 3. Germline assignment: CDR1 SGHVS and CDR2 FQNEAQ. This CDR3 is CASSEGQGAYEQYF. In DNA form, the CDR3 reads TGTGCCAGCAGCGAGGGACAGGGGGCTTACGAGCAGTACTTC.

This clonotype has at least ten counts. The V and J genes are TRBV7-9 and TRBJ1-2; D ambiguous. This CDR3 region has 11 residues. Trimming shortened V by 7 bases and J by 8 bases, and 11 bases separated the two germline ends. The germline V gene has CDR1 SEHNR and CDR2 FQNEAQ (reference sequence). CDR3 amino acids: CASTNVGGYTF. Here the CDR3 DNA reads TGTGCCAGCACGAATGTGGGGGGCTACACCTTC.

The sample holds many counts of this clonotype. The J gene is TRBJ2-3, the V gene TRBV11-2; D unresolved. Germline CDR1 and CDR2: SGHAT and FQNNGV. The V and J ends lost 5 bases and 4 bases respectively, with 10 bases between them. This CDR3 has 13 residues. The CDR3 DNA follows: TGTGCCAGCAGCCAAGCAGGCCCAGATACGCAGTATTTT. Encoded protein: CASSQAGPDTQYF. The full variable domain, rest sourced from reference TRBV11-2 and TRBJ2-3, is EAGVAQSPRYKIIEKRQSVAFWCNPISGHATLYWYQQILGQGPKLLIQFQNNGVVDDSQLPKDRFSAERLKGVDSTLKIQPAKLEDSAVYLCASSQAGPDTQYFGPGTRLTVL.

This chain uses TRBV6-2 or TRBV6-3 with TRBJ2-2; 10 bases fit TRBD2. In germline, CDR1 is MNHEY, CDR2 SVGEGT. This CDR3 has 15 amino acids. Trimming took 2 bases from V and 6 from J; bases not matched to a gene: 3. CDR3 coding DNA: TGTGCCAGCAGTTACCAGCTAGCGGGAGCCGGGGAGCTGTTTTTT. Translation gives CASSYQLAGAGELFF.

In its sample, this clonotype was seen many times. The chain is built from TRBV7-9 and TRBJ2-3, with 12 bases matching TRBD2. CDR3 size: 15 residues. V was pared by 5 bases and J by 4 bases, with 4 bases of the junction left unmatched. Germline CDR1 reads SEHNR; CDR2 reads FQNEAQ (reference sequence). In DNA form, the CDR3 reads TGTGCCAGCAGCCAGACTAGCGGGAGACCAGATACGCAGTATTTT. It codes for CASSQTSGRPDTQYF.

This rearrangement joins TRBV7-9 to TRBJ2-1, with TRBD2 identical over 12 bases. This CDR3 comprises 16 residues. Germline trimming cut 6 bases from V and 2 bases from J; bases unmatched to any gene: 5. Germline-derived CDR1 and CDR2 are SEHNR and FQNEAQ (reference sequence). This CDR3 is CASSGTSGRTYNEQFF. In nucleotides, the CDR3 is TGTGCCAGCAGTGGTACTAGCGGGAGGACCTACAATGAGCAGTTCTTC.

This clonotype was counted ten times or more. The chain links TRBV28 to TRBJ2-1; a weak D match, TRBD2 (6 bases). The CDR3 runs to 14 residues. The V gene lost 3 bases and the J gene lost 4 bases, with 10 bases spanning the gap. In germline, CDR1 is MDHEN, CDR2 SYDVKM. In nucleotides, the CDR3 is TGTGCCAGCAGTTTGGCTAGCGAATACAATGAGCAGTTCTTC. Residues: CASSLASEYNEQFF.

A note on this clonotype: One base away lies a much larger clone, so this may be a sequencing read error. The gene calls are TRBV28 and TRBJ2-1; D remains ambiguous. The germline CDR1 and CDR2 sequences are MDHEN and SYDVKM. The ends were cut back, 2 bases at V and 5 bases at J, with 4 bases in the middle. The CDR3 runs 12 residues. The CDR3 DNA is TGTGCCAGCAGTTTAAGCCACAATGAGCAGTTCTTC. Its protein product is CASSLSHNEQFF.

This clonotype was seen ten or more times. CDR3 DNA sequence: TGCAGCGCTTCTAGCGGGGCTACCTACGAGCAGTACTTC. Amino acid sequence: CSASSGATYEQYF. The chain combines TRBV29-1 with TRBJ2-7, with 9 bases matching TRBD2. With 7 bases clipped from V and 2 bases from J, the junction kept 6 bases outside the gene matches. This CDR3 region has 13 residues. Germline V CDR1 and CDR2: SQVTM, ANQGSEA.

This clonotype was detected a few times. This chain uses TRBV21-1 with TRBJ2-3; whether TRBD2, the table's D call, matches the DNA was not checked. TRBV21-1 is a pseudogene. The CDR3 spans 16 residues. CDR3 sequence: CASSSLGEVGADTQYF. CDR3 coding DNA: TGTGCCAGCAGCTCTCTAGGGGAGGTCGGGGCGGATACGCAGTATTTT.

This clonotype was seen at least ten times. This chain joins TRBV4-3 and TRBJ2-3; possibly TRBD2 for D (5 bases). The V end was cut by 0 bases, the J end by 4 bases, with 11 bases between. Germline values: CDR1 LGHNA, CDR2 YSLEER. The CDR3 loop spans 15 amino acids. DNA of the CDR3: TGCGCCAGCAGCCAAGACCCCGATAGCGCAGATACGCAGTATTTT. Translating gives CASSQDPDSADTQYF.